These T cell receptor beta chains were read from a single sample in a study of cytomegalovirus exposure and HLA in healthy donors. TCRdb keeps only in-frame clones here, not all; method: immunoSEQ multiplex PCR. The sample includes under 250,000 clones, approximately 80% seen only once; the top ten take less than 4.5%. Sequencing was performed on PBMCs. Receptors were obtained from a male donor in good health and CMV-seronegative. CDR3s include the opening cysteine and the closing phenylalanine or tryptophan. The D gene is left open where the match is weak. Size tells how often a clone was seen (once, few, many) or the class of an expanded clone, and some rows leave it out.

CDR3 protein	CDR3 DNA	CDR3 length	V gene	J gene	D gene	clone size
CASSFRLAGSPSREQFF	TGCGCCAGCAGCTTCCGACTAGCGGGGTCCCCCTCACGTGAGCAGTTCTTC	17	TRBV4-1	TRBJ2-1	TRBD2	-
CASSLGGKSSYEQYF	TGTGCCAGCAGTTTAGGCGGGAAGAGCTCCTACGAGCAGTACTTC	15	TRBV28	TRBJ2-7	-	-
CASSAGTFGEQYF	TGTGCCAGCAGCGCTGGGACATTCGGCGAGCAGTACTTC	13	TRBV9	TRBJ2-7	-	-
CASSSLESSYNEQFF	TGTGCCAGCAGTTCTCTAGAGAGCTCCTACAATGAGCAGTTCTTC	15	TRBV6-5	TRBJ2-1	-	medium-sized
CASSLGTGAHEQFF	TGCGCCAGCAGCTTGGGGACAGGGGCCCATGAGCAGTTCTTC	14	TRBV5-1	TRBJ2-1	TRBD1	-
CASSPKARQGIAKNIQYF	TGTGCCAGCTCACCAAAGGCCAGACAGGGAATAGCCAAAAACATTCAGTACTTC	18	TRBV18	TRBJ2-4	TRBD1	-
CASSALGRQETQYF	TGTGCTAGCAGCGCCTTGGGGAGGCAAGAGACCCAGTACTTC	14	TRBV7-7	TRBJ2-5	-	-
CASSVAEGAYEQYF	TGTGCCAGCAGCGTAGCTGAGGGGGCTTACGAGCAGTACTTC	14	TRBV9	TRBJ2-7	TRBD1	-
CASRPTGGDTIYF	TGTGCCAGCAGGCCGACAGGGGGAGACACCATATATTTT	13	TRBV28	TRBJ1-3	TRBD1	-
CASSSGGLAPNEQFF	TGTGCCAGCAGTTCAGGGGGACTAGCACCCAATGAGCAGTTCTTC	15	TRBV6-5	TRBJ2-1	TRBD2	-
CSSSHKLAGVTHEQYF	TGTTCCAGCAGCCATAAACTAGCGGGAGTAACCCACGAGCAGTACTTC	16	TRBV7-9	TRBJ2-7	TRBD2	-
CAWEAEGAEAFF	TGTGCCTGGGAAGCAGAGGGGGCTGAAGCTTTCTTT	12	TRBV30	TRBJ1-1	-	-
CASRDRVGQYF	TGTGCCAGTAGGGACAGGGTAGGGCAGTACTTC	11	TRBV19	TRBJ2-7	TRBD1	few
CASSRGRGNEQFF	TGTGCCAGCAGCCGTGGGAGAGGTAATGAGCAGTTCTTC	13	TRBV7-2	TRBJ2-1	-	-
CASSTTGGGQQETQYF	TGCGCCAGCAGCACGACGGGCGGGGGTCAACAAGAGACCCAGTACTTC	16	TRBV5-1	TRBJ2-5	TRBD2	-
CATSRESRREGTYEQYF	TGTGCCACCAGCAGAGAGTCACGGCGGGAGGGGACCTACGAGCAGTACTTC	17	TRBV15	TRBJ2-7	TRBD2	-
CASSPPPGTGELFF	TGTGCCAGCTCACCCCCACCGGGCACCGGGGAGCTGTTTTTT	14	TRBV18	TRBJ2-2	-	-
CASSQGRGGSNQPQHF	TGTGCCAGCAGCCAAGGAAGGGGGGGGAGCAATCAGCCCCAGCATTTT	16	TRBV4-2	TRBJ1-5	-	-
CASTQGLVYNEQFF	TGCGCCAGCACCCAGGGACTAGTCTACAATGAGCAGTTCTTC	14	TRBV5-1	TRBJ2-1	TRBD2	-
CASSSGLAENIQYF	TGCGCCAGCAGTTCCGGACTAGCCGAGAACATTCAGTACTTC	14	TRBV7-2	TRBJ2-4	TRBD2	-
CASSFEASSYNSPLHF	TGTGCCAGCAGTTTTGAGGCGAGCTCCTATAATTCACCCCTCCACTTT	16	TRBV27	TRBJ1-6	-	-
CASSLAAALLNTEAFF	TGTGCCAGCAGTTTAGCGGCCGCCTTGTTGAACACTGAAGCTTTCTTT	16	TRBV27	TRBJ1-1	-	-
CASSLFTSSGNTIYF	TGTGCCAGCAGCTTATTCACGAGCTCTGGAAACACCATATATTTT	15	TRBV11-2	TRBJ1-3	-	-
CASSLTVQYGNIQYF	TGTGCCAGCAGCTTAACAGTTCAGTATGGAAACATTCAGTACTTC	15	TRBV13	TRBJ2-4	-	-
CASSPPPRLVKNIQYF	TGTGCCAGCTCACCACCGCCAAGACTCGTCAAAAACATTCAGTACTTC	16	TRBV18	TRBJ2-4	-	-
CASWEFNYGYTF	TGCGCCAGCTGGGAGTTTAACTATGGCTACACCTTC	12	TRBV5-1	TRBJ1-2	-	-
CASSQDPLLTDTQYF	TGCGCCAGCAGCCAAGACCCCCTTTTGACAGATACGCAGTATTTT	15	TRBV4-1	TRBJ2-3	-	-
CSSSSNIRLAPETQYF	TGTTCCAGCAGCTCGAATATTCGACTAGCCCCGGAGACCCAGTACTTC	16	TRBV7-9	TRBJ2-5	TRBD2	-
CASSLLRGETQYF	TGTGCCAGCAGCTTACTACGAGGAGAGACCCAGTACTTC	13	TRBV7-3	TRBJ2-5	-	-
CASSVGVGQGSYEQYF	TGTGCCAGCAGCGTAGGTGTGGGACAGGGATCCTACGAGCAGTACTTC	16	TRBV9	TRBJ2-7	TRBD1	-
CASSSGRGYNEQFF	TGTGCCAGTAGTAGCGGGAGGGGGTACAATGAGCAGTTCTTC	14	TRBV19	TRBJ2-1	TRBD2	-
CSSTNRGLNTEAFF	TGTTCCAGCACCAACAGGGGATTGAACACTGAAGCTTTCTTT	14	TRBV7-9	TRBJ1-1	TRBD1	-
CASSPDRASGANVLTF	TGTGCCAGCAGCCCAGACAGGGCTTCTGGGGCCAACGTCCTGACTTTC	16	TRBV7-8	TRBJ2-6	TRBD1	-
CASAPRGRIYEQYF	TGTGCCAGTGCCCCGAGGGGGCGGATCTACGAGCAGTACTTC	14	TRBV19	TRBJ2-7	TRBD1	-
CAANGGYGPDTQYF	TGTGCCGCCAACGGGGGGTATGGCCCAGATACGCAGTATTTT	14	TRBV28	TRBJ2-3	TRBD2	-
CASSPGLAGTSYEQYF	TGCGCCAGCAGCCCGGGACTAGCGGGAACCTCCTACGAGCAGTACTTC	16	TRBV5-1	TRBJ2-7	TRBD2	-
CASSQGREGQYF	TGTGCCAGCAGTCAGGGCCGGGAGGGGCAGTACTTC	12	TRBV6-1	TRBJ2-7	TRBD2	few
CASSGDTHPAAEQYF	TGTGCCAGCAGCGGGGACACCCACCCAGCTGCCGAGCAGTACTTC	15	TRBV5-6	TRBJ2-7	-	-
CASRLPSARTDTQYF	TGTGCCAGCAGGCTTCCTAGCGCCCGCACAGATACGCAGTATTTT	15	TRBV6-1	TRBJ2-3	-	-
CASSLVRGGYTF	TGTGCCAGCAGCTTAGTTCGGGGAGGCTACACCTTC	12	TRBV7-9	TRBJ1-2	-	once
CASSQGMGKTEAFF	TGTGCCAGTAGCCAGGGGATGGGAAAAACTGAAGCTTTCTTT	14	TRBV19	TRBJ1-1	-	-
CASSQAPVLEQYF	TGCGCCAGCAGCCAGGCCCCTGTGCTCGAGCAGTACTTC	13	TRBV4-1	TRBJ2-7	-	few
CASSDSPLRGSYNEQFF	TGTGCCAGCAGTGACTCCCCCCTTCGGGGCTCCTACAATGAGCAGTTCTTC	17	TRBV6-4	TRBJ2-1	-	-
CASSDPRLSYNEQFF	TGTGCCAGCAGTGATCCTCGCCTATCCTACAATGAGCAGTTCTTC	15	TRBV2	TRBJ2-1	-	-
CASSPGRGSEKLFF	TGTGCCAGCAGCCCTGGACGGGGATCGGAAAAACTGTTTTTT	14	TRBV4-2	TRBJ1-4	-	few
CASSLVAAPSTDTQYF	TGTGCCAGCAGTTTAGTAGCGGCTCCTAGCACAGATACGCAGTATTTT	16	TRBV27	TRBJ2-3	-	-
CASSLTGGGTGELFF	TGTGCCAGCAGCTTAACGGGAGGGGGCACCGGGGAGCTGTTTTTT	15	TRBV11-2	TRBJ2-2	TRBD2	-
CASSLRQGLYEQYF	TGTGCCAGCAGTTTACGGCAGGGGCTTTACGAGCAGTACTTC	14	TRBV28	TRBJ2-7	-	-
CASSPRGQGLHEQFF	TGTGCCAGCAGCCCTAGGGGACAGGGGTTGCATGAGCAGTTCTTC	15	TRBV6-6	TRBJ2-1	TRBD1	-
CSVDLTGTSGNTIYF	TGCAGCGTTGACCTTACAGGGACCTCTGGAAACACCATATATTTT	15	TRBV29-1	TRBJ1-3	-	-
CASSRGGTLAKNIQYF	TGTGCCAGCAGCCGGGGAGGCACCCTAGCCAAAAACATTCAGTACTTC	16	TRBV14	TRBJ2-4	-	-